This T cell receptor beta chain was found in a study of T cells after posttransplantation cyclophosphamide (dated by TCRdb to 2016 to 2018). Study-level background: T cell repertoire reconstitution was tracked by TRB sequencing after myeloablative bone marrow transplantation in which posttransplantation cyclophosphamide was used as GVHD prophylaxis. Antigen receptor sequencing covered samples from 35 PTCy-treated patients and 16 of their related bone marrow donors. TRB sequencing was performed on blood from all 35 or so PTCy patients with 1-year posttransplant specimens. TRB sequencing was also done on up to 3 additional blood samples from 2 to 5.2 years after transplant in 3 patients, and on pretransplant blood from several patients. Because TRA and TRB clonality correlated tightly in several samples, later TCR analyses were limited to TRB. Public TRB sequences were checked against a database of over 3,500 sequences associated with responses to pathogens, tumor antigens, self-antigens and alloantigens.

On this clone itself: This clone's antigen is unknown. Base quality data are lacking; no much larger clone is found one base away.

TRB sequencing used genomic DNA with the immunoSEQ assay at survey resolution or the hsTCRB kit. For the original study's pipeline: Initial read processing used immunoSEQ software, and repertoire analyses used the LymphoSeq R package. Clonality was computed as 1 minus normalized Shannon entropy, and a Gini coefficient was also calculated for each TRB dataset. Phenotypes of unsorted samples were inferred by mapping TRB sequences from sorted subsets of the recipient or donor onto the same recipient's unsorted samples. The source is immuneACCESS, and TCRdb retained only in-frame sequences with V and J called. Part of the clones is not carried over; for the studies checked, unresolved V genes explain less than half of this, and the remainder is unexplained. V, J and clone size derive from that table, while D and trimming were established from the DNA sequence. The sample table shows fewer than 45,000 clones, and around 78% are seen once. Roughly 8.7% of the sample lies in the top ten.

The treatment or condition tag for this specimen amounts to: high-dose cyclophosphamide on days +3 and +4 as single-agent GVHD prophylaxis. PTCy patients received busulfan and fludarabine conditioning, a related or unrelated marrow graft, and cyclophosphamide on days +3 and +4. The PTCy-treated patients were enrolled in a prospective multi-institutional clinical trial. Mononuclear cells from peripheral blood and bone marrow were separated by Ficoll-Hypaque density centrifugation and then cryopreserved. CD4+ and CD8+ T cells, including naive and memory subsets, were sorted by FACS using a FACSAria II. The CDR3 goes from the cysteine to the phenylalanine over 16 residues. Left in the record is the CDR3 DNA by itself, 48 bases read in frame from the first base. CDR1 and CDR2, per the germline V gene, are MNHEY and SVGAGI. V is reduced by 0 bases and J by 2 bases, leaving a spacing of 13 bases between them.

General findings and caveats noted by the study authors: The TRB repertoires of T cells infiltrating skin or the GI tract showed only limited overlap with the TRB repertoires found in blood. At 1-2 months, donor-recipient similarity was low but rose over the first year, and the later blood repertoires were often dominated by donor CD8+ memory clones. Across the 45 to 55 patients, TRB clonality was highly associated with recipient CMV seropositivity and CMV reactivation, and diversity with PTCy was similar to that in the CNI/methotrexate controls.

This receptor was taken from a female patient aged 40-50 years who received an allogeneic stem cell transplant from a related donor, was CMV-positive, and had no GVHD. It is possible that, after a transplant, some T cells come from the graft donor. Recombination connected TRBV6-5 to TRBJ2-5; the best D guess is TRBD2, with 6 bases matching. Here the sequenced sample was CD4+ T cells sorted from blood, taken just over 1,900 days after a stem cell transplant with posttransplant cyclophosphamide. The CDR3 reads as follows: CASSYSQVGGQETQYF. The DNA is TGTGCCAGCAGTTACTCGCAGGTGGGGGGTCAAGAGACCCAGTACTTC.